The clone carrying this T cell receptor beta chain was observed a handful of times. Antigen unknown. The data were taken from a study of beta chain features in type 1 diabetes. On the study more broadly: Patients and healthy donors were similar in age, gender and cell yields.

Study observations and caveats: The naive, central memory and Treg TCRB repertoires of patients appeared to be more similar to one another than those of healthy donors. High-TCR-expressing cells could be over-represented by cDNA sequencing.

Of the isolated RNA, all was reverse transcribed, and so the sequenced material was expressed TCRB transcripts. Produced via immunoSEQ multiplex PCR; TCRdb's table is partial and in-frame only. The sample lists 400,000 to 550,000 clones; 11% were seen once. With 5 bases removed from V and 7 bases from J, the gap between germline ends came to 12 bases. Germline V lookup: CDR1 MNHNY, CDR2 SVGAGI (reference sequence). This CDR3 is 13 amino acids long. V is TRBV6-6 and J is TRBJ1-5, with a weak D call TRBD1 (6 bases). What was sequenced was naive CD4+ T cells from blood. This sequence was found in a woman under 30 in good health. CDR3 sequence reads: CASSTGPGQPQHF. The DNA of the CDR3 is TGTGCCAGCAGTACAGGGCCCGGCCAGCCCCAGCATTTT.